This T cell receptor (beta chain) originates from a study of Graves' ophthalmopathy and Graves' hyperthyroidism. Study-wide points: Most thyroid clonotypes with frequency above 0.001 were detected in blood too.

Germline lookup yields CDR1 ENHRY and CDR2 SYGVKD. The CDR3 consists of 16 residues. V lost 3 bases, J lost 7 bases, and 9 bases stayed unmatched. Ineligible for inclusion were patients with other autoimmune diseases, uncontrolled infections, pregnancy or lactation. RNA transcripts served as template for amplifying TCR beta CDR3 sequences. HTBI primers served in a first-round RT-PCR, which a second-round multiplex PCR followed. One entry per CDR3 protein, called by TCRdb with MiXCR from the multiplex PCR reads. The sample yields about 500,000 distinct CDR3 sequences, under 40% seen once. Concerning this clonotype itself: Antigen specificity is unknown.

The sequencing sample was made of peripheral blood or thyroid tissue (not recorded which). This TCR was sampled from an adult man with Graves' hyperthyroidism. The genes are TRBV10-3 and TRBJ1-6, with TRBD1 matching 7 bases. This CDR3 reads CAISEPGQIKNSPLHF. The CDR3 region has the DNA TGTGCCATCAGTGAACCGGGACAGATAAAGAATTCACCCCTCCACTTT.